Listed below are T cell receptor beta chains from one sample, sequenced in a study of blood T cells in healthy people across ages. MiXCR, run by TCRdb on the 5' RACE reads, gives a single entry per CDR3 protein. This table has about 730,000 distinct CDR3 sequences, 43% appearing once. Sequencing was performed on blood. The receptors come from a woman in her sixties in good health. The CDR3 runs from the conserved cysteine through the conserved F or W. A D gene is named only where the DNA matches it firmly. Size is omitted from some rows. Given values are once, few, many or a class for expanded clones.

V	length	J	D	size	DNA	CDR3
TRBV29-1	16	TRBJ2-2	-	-	TGCAGCGTTGATGTCTCTGCGGGATCGAACACCGGGGAGCTGTTTTTT	CSVDVSAGSNTGELFF
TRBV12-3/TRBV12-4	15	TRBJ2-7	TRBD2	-	TGTGCCAGCAGTATAGGGACTAGCGGGATAGTCGAGCAGTACTTC	CASSIGTSGIVEQYF
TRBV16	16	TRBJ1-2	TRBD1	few	TGTGCCAGCAGCCAATCAGGACAGGCCCTAACGTATGGCTACACCTTC	CASSQSGQALTYGYTF
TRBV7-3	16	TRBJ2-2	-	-	TGTGCCAGCAGCATTGACAGCTACAGAGGGAGCGGGGAGCTGTTTTTT	CASSIDSYRGSGELFF
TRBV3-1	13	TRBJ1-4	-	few	TGTGCCAGCAGCGCATCAACTAATGAAAAACTGTTTTTT	CASSASTNEKLFF
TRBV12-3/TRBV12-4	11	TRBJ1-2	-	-	TGTGCCAGCGGCCCTATGCCGGGCTACACCTTC	CASGPMPGYTF
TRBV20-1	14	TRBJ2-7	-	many	TGCAGTGCTAGGGGTATGGGGGGAACCTACGAGCAGTACTTC	CSARGMGGTYEQYF
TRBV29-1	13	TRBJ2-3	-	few	TGCAGCGTTCGGGGGTCTAGCACAGATACGCAGTATTTT	CSVRGSSTDTQYF
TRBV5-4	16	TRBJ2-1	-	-	TGTGCCAGCAGCATGGCCGGCGGGCCCTCCTACAATGAGCAGTTCTTC	CASSMAGGPSYNEQFF
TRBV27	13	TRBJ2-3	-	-	TGTGCCAGCAGTTTATCCCTTGGGTATACGCAGTATTTT	CASSLSLGYTQYF
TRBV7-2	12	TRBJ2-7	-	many	TGTGCCAGCAGCCTCGAAGTAGGCGAGCAGTACTTC	CASSLEVGEQYF
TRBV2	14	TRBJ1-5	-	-	TGTGCCAGCATGGCGACAGACCTCAATCAGCCCCAGCATTTT	CASMATDLNQPQHF
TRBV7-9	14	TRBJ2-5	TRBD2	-	TGTGCCAGCAGCCGGGGAGGCGGGAGTGAGACCCAGTACTTC	CASSRGGGSETQYF
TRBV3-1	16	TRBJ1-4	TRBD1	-	TGTGCCAGCAGCCGTAGGACAGGGATGACTAATGAAAAACTGTTTTTT	CASSRRTGMTNEKLFF
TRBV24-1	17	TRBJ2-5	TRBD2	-	TGTGCCACCAGTGAATACATTGGGACTAGCGGGGTGGAGACCCAGTACTTC	CATSEYIGTSGVETQYF
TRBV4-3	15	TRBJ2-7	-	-	TGCGCCAGCAGCCACTACCACAGGTCCCAAGAGGCCCAGTACTTC	CASSHYHRSQEAQYF
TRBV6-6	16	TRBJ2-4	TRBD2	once	TGTGCCAGCCAGCCACGGGGGGACTTAGCCAAAAACATTCAGTACTTC	CASQPRGDLAKNIQYF
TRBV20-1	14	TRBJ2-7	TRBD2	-	TGCAGTGCTAGACTAGCGGGCCTTTACAATGAGCAGTACTTC	CSARLAGLYNEQYF
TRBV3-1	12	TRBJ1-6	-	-	TGTGCCAGCAGCCAAGACCCATCAACCCTCCACTTT	CASSQDPSTLHF
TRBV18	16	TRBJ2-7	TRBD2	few	TGTGCCAGCTCACCACCGACTAGCGGGAGGATAAATGAGCAGTACTTC	CASSPPTSGRINEQYF
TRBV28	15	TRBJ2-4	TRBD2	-	TGTGCCAGCAGTTCAGTAGCGGGAGTTACAAACATTCAGTACTTC	CASSSVAGVTNIQYF
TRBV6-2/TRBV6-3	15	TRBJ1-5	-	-	TGTGCCAGCAGTTTAATGGGGTATAGCAATCAGCCCCAGCATTTT	CASSLMGYSNQPQHF
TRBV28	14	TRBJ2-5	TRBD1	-	TGTGCCAGCAGTCAACAGGGGGCGGCAGGGACCCAGTACTTC	CASSQQGAAGTQYF
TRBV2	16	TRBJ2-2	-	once	TGTGCCAGCAGTGAAAATAGACCCACTTTCAGCGGGGAGCTGTTTTTT	CASSENRPTFSGELFF
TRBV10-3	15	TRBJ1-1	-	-	TGTGCCATCACTATGAGTGGCGTCTCGGGAACTGAAGCTTTCTTT	CAITMSGVSGTEAFF
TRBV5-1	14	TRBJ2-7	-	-	TGCGCCAGCGGCGCTTTTACGGGTGGATACGAGCAGTACTTC	CASGAFTGGYEQYF
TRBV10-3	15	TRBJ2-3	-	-	TGTGCCATCAGTGAGATACGGGGCAGCACAGATACGCAGTATTTT	CAISEIRGSTDTQYF
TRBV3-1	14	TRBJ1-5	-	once	TGTGCCAGCAGCCAAGGGGGGATGAATCAGCCCCAGCATTTT	CASSQGGMNQPQHF